This entry describes one TCR beta chain. The assay was immunoSEQ multiplex PCR, and TCRdb's table has in-frame clones only and misses some. The sample lists a few hundred thousand clones, roughly nine tenths occurring once. The data derive from a study of blood T cell repertoires in COVID-19. The source material was peripheral blood. The source is a man aged 18 to 29 with active or convalescent COVID-19.

The chain's CDR3 is CASRGQGVEQFF. The DNA for the CDR3 is TGCGCCAGCAGAGGCCAAGGGGTGGAGCAGTTCTTC. The chain is built from TRBV5-1 and TRBJ2-1, with a tentative D call TRBD1 (5 bases). CDR1 and CDR2 from the germline V gene are SGHRS and YFSETQ. Trimming left V 5 bases short and J 10 bases short, with 13 bases between. The CDR3 has 12 amino acids.